This T cell receptor beta chain was profiled in a study of breast tumors, draining lymph nodes, adjacent tissues. This clonotype was observed at least ten times. Its specificity is not known. Study-level findings and limits: Tumor and nontumor repertoires were significantly more similar in luminal-like than in basal-like breast cancer. Tumor TCR diversity was below lymph nodes but above nontumor tissue.

Breast cancer patients provided tissue from their axillary draining lymph nodes. TCRdb itself ran the multiplex PCR reads through MiXCR, one entry per CDR3 protein. The data contain fewer than 200,000 distinct CDR3 sequences, 33% of them singletons. With 8 bases clipped from V and 6 bases from J, the junction kept 13 bases outside the gene matches. The CDR3 sequence is 15 residues long. The germline V gene has CDR1 MNHEY and CDR2 SMNVEV (reference sequence). The V gene is TRBV27, the J gene TRBJ2-1; 7 nucleotides agree with TRBD1. Specimen: axillary lymph node tissue. This TCR was sampled from a female donor with breast cancer. Some clones in this sample may be carry-over from other donors' samples. CDR3 DNA: TGTGCCAGCCGCCTTGGGACGGACAGGCCCAATGAGCAGTTCTTC. This codes for CASRLGTDRPNEQFF.